A single sample gave rise to the 12 T cell receptor beta chains below, sequenced in a study of monozygotic twins with inflammatory bowel disease. TCRdb reprocessed the 5' RACE reads and stores each CDR3 protein as one record, lacking DNA. The sample table sets out 70,000 to 95,000 distinct CDR3 sequences. What was sequenced was blood. The origin of the receptors is a human donor with ulcerative colitis or Crohn's disease, or a healthy co-twin of an affected twin (not recorded which).

This chain joins TRBV3-1 and TRBJ2-7. Germline V gene sequence: CDR1 LGHDT, CDR2 YNNKEL (reference sequence). The CDR3 has 13 amino acids. CDR3 amino acids: CASSHHTSRRQYF.

The chain joins TRBV5-1 to TRBJ1-5; lacking DNA, the TRBD1 call made by TCRdb goes unchecked. This CDR3 spans 15 amino acids. Germline V gene lookup returns CDR1 SGHRS and CDR2 YFSETQ. The CDR3 sequence is CASSEGQTSNQPQHF.

The gene calls are TRBV3-1 and TRBJ1-1. The CDR3 length is 13 residues. Germline V gene sequence: CDR1 LGHDT, CDR2 YNNKEL (reference sequence). CDR3: CASSPSGGTEAFF.

V usage is TRBV5-1 and J usage is TRBJ2-5; the TCRdb call, TRBD2, lacks DNA for checking. There are 16 residues in the CDR3. Germline V gene data show CDR1 as SGHRS and CDR2 as YFSETQ. The CDR3 loop is CASSPGLAGGRETQYF. Complete variable domain (other parts from reference TRBV5-1 and TRBJ2-5): KAGVTQTPRYLIKTRGQQVTLSCSPISGHRSVSWYQQTPGQGLQFLFEYFSETQRNKGNFPGRFSGRQFSNSRSEMNVSTLELGDSALYLCASSPGLAGGRETQYFGPGTRLLVL.

The rearrangement links TRBV3-1 to TRBJ1-3; lacking DNA, the TRBD1 call made by TCRdb goes unchecked. The CDR3 consists of 14 residues. Germline V lookup: CDR1 LGHDT, CDR2 YNNKEL (reference sequence). This chain's CDR3 is CASSHGGRGNTIYF.

The rearrangement joins TRBV12-3 or TRBV12-4 to TRBJ1-2; TCRdb indicates TRBD1, and absent DNA this call remains unverified. This CDR3 contains 15 residues. The CDR3 sequence: CASSFSDRVNYGYTF.

V usage is TRBV5-8 and J usage is TRBJ2-3; TCRdb names TRBD2, which stays unverified in the absence of DNA. The germline V gene encodes CDR1 SGHTS and CDR2 YDEGEE. CDR3 length equals 17 residues. The CDR3 sequence is CASSLDVTSGSTDTQYF.

The CDR3 loop reads CASSTTRDGNQPQHF. The chain recombines TRBV19 with TRBJ1-5; TCRdb lists TRBD1, though no DNA is available to test this call. CDR1 LNHDA and CDR2 SQIVND come from the germline V gene (reference sequence). This CDR3 is 15 amino acids long.

The gene calls are TRBV18 and TRBJ2-7; the TRBD1 assignment by TCRdb is unverifiable without DNA. The CDR3 length is 13 residues. Germline CDR1 reads KGHSH; CDR2 reads LQKENI. CDR3 region: CASSPPGDREQYF.

The CDR3: CASSTVGGGVNTEAFF. The chain combines TRBV7-2 with TRBJ1-1. Germline V gene data show CDR1 as SGHTA and CDR2 as FQGNSA. The CDR3 sequence is 16 residues long.

The V and J genes are TRBV24-1 and TRBJ2-3; TCRdb picks TRBD2, but there is no DNA to check that call. Germline CDR1 reads KGHDR; CDR2 reads SFDVKD. The CDR3 has 14 amino acids. The CDR3 here is CATSRDSNTDTQYF.

The chain recombines TRBV5-1 with TRBJ2-7; TCRdb's D call, TRBD1, is unchecked because there is no DNA. Germline V gives CDR1 SGHRS, CDR2 YFSETQ. This CDR3 has 14 amino acids. CDR3 amino acids: CASSFRQGSYEQYF.